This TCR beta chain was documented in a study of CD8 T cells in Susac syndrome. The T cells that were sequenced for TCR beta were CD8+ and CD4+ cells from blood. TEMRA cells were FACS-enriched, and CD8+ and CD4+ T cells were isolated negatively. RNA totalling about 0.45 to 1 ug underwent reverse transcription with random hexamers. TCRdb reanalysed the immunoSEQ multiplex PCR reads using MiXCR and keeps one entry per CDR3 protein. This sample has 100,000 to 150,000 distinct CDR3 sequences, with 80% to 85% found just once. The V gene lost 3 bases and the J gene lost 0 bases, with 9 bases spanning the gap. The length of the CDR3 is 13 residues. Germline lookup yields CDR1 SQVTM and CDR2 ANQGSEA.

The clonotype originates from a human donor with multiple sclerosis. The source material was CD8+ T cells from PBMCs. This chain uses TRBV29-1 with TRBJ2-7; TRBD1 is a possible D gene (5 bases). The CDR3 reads CSVEGRDSYEQYF. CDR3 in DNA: TGCAGCGTTGAGGGCAGGGACTCCTACGAGCAGTACTTC.